The sequence of this T cell receptor beta chain was determined in a study of blood T cell repertoires in COVID-19 (dated by TCRdb to 2018 to 2021). As for the study more broadly: Samples from collaborators originated in the United States, Italy and Spain and spanned both the acute and convalescent phases of COVID-19. Sample metadata almost always included a de-identified subject ID, COVID-19 status, age in years and sex. Where available, HLA class I and class II types were taken from metadata supplied by the sample provider and were not determined by assay-based typing. The material from the prospective study consisted of cDNA or gDNA derived from T cells, B-cell-depleted T cells, or PBMCs. The repertoires were made available in a free public database intended to serve as a resource for research on the immune response to SARS-CoV-2. Samples were obtained from the ongoing ImmuneRACE study (first 160 participants) and from 1,200 or so subjects provided by 6 global collaborators. Deeply sampled blood TCRbeta repertoires from subjects exposed to, actively infected with, or recovered from COVID-19 were included in the dataset. General study outcomes and caveats: The quantity of clinical and demographic metadata differed by source and by participant and was supplied without curation.

TCRbeta CDR3 regions were amplified from genomic DNA by means of the immunoSEQ Assay, a bias-controlled multiplex PCR. As for the authors' bioinformatics: The number of nucleated cells in each sample was estimated by amplification of reference gene primers within the assay. To quantify the absolute abundance of each unique TCRbeta CDR3 rearrangement, sequence reads were collapsed and filtered. Productive Simpson clonality was computed per sample as the square root of Simpson's diversity index over productive rearrangements. TCRdb stores this immuneACCESS table with in-frame sequences only. Part of the clones is absent; in the studies checked, under half of the shortfall reflects unresolved V genes, and no reason is known for the rest. The D gene and trimming were derived from the DNA, and the V and J assignments and clone size from that table. The sample profile shows 200,000 to 250,000 clones; 82% of them were found once. The ten largest clonotypes hold 3.6% of the sample.

Details on this clone: Its antigen is still unknown. No base-level quality is on record; no much larger clone is a single base apart.

Whole blood was collected in K2EDTA tubes by collaborating institutions according to the institutions' own protocols. For TCRbeta analysis, collaborators shipped samples as frozen whole blood, isolated PBMCs, or DNA extracted from either of those sample types. CDR1 and CDR2 are drawn from the germline V gene: MGHRA, YSYEKL. V sheds 2 bases and J sheds 5 bases, leaving 13 bases between their ends. Its CDR3 holds 15 amino acids, cysteine through phenylalanine. Of all the DNA, just the CDR3 is kept, 45 bases in frame from base 1. The chain was built from TRBV4-1 and TRBJ1-5; tentative D gene TRBD1, with 6 bases matching. This TCR derives from a woman aged 80 or older with acute or convalescent COVID-19. The sequencing sample was made of peripheral blood. The CDR3 protein: CASSQSPQGDQPQHF. At the DNA level, the sequence is TGCGCCAGCAGCCAATCACCACAGGGAGATCAGCCCCAGCATTTT.